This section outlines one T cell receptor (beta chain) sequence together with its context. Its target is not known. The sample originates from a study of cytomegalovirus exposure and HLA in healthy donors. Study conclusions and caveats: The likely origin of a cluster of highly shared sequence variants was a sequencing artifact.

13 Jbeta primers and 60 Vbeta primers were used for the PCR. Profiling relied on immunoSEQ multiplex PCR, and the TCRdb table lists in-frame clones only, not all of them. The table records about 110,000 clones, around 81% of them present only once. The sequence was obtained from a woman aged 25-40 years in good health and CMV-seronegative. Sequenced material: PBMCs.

This chain's CDR3 is CAIGQLNTEAFF. The CDR3 nucleotides read TGTGCCATCGGACAGTTGAACACTGAAGCTTTCTTT. The chain recombines TRBV10-3 with TRBJ1-1; a weak D match, TRBD1 (6 bases). V dropped 8 bases and J dropped 0 bases, with 7 bases sitting between them. Germline V gene data show CDR1 as ENHRY and CDR2 as SYGVKD. This CDR3 has 12 amino acids.